The rows below give T cell receptor beta chains drawn from one sample of a study of blood T cell repertoires in COVID-19. TCRdb keeps only in-frame clones here, not all; method: immunoSEQ multiplex PCR. In the table there are 150,000 or so clones, around 79% of which are singletons. The sequencing sample was made of peripheral blood. The receptors were sampled from a woman between 65 and 79 years old with COVID-19, enrolled during active disease. CDR3s include the opening cysteine and the closing phenylalanine or tryptophan. D genes are given only for firm matches. Clone size, where shown, is once, few, many, or a class for clones that have expanded.

clone size	D gene	V gene	J gene	CDR3 DNA	CDR3 protein
.	TRBD1	TRBV6-5	TRBJ1-4	TGTGCCAGCAGCGGACAGGTTAATGAAAAACTGTTTTTT	CASSGQVNEKLFF
.	TRBD1	TRBV10-3	TRBJ2-7	TGTGCCATCAGGGACAGGGATAGCTCCTACGAGCAGTACTTC	CAIRDRDSSYEQYF
.	TRBD2	TRBV19	TRBJ2-1	TGTGCCAGTAGTATGCGGGGGGGCGGGAGGAATGAGCAGTTCTTC	CASSMRGGGRNEQFF
.	.	TRBV5-8	TRBJ1-5	TGTGCCAGCAGCTTGGCGAGTTGGCAGGGAAACGCTCAGCCCCAGCATTTT	CASSLASWQGNAQPQHF
once	TRBD1	TRBV28	TRBJ1-2	TGTGCCAGCAGTCCCGGGACAGGGGTCTATGGCTACACCTTC	CASSPGTGVYGYTF
.	.	TRBV27	TRBJ1-6	TGTGCCAGCAGCCTCAGGGGTGCCTATAATTCACCCCTCCACTTT	CASSLRGAYNSPLHF
.	.	TRBV21-1	TRBJ1-1	TGTGCCAGCAGATGGGACTTCCGGCGGACTGAAGCTTTCTTT	CASRWDFRRTEAFF
.	.	TRBV5-1	TRBJ1-1	TGCGCCAGCAGCAGCTACGTGTGGAGCAGCAGGGGAATGAACACTGAAGCTTTCTTT	CASSSYVWSSRGMNTEAFF
few	.	TRBV1	TRBJ2-7	TGCACCAGCAGGGTGGGGGGGGTCTCCGAGCAGTACTTC	CTSRVGGVSEQYF
.	.	TRBV7-9	TRBJ1-3	TGTGCCAGCAGCTTAGAGGCCCCGAGACACCCTAAGGGAAACACCATATATTTT	CASSLEAPRHPKGNTIYF
few	TRBD2	TRBV5-6	TRBJ2-1	TGTGCCAGCAGCTTAATTCTAGCGGCCTCCTACAATGAGCAGTTCTTC	CASSLILAASYNEQFF